This TCR beta chain was identified in a study of T-cell memory formation after mild COVID-19. Overall study: TCR clustering was largely donor specific.

This clonotype was picked up many times. Its antigen is unknown. The V end was cut by 4 bases, the J end by 6 bases, with 7 bases between. The CDR3 loop spans 11 amino acids. Germline V gives CDR1 SNHLY, CDR2 FYNNEI. TCRdb reprocessed the 5' RACE reads with MiXCR, giving one entry per CDR3 protein. The table includes fewer than 550,000 distinct CDR3 sequences, around 18% detected once. Study conclusions and caveats: That cross-reactive memory joined was suggested by some responding clones appearing in pre-infection memory. The CD4+ clones that contracted clustered mainly within CM and EM, and the CD8+ clones concentrated in EMRA.

The chain joins TRBV2 to TRBJ2-7; D is unresolved. The receptor's source is an adult woman who had mild COVID-19 (a few samples of this study predate the infection). Cell type and time point are not known. Specimen: PBMCs or a T cell subset sorted from them (not recorded which). The CDR3 bases are TGTGCCAGCAGTGTAAGAAGCGAGCAGTACTTC. It is translated as CASSVRSEQYF. The variable domain in full, completed from reference TRBV2 and TRBJ2-7, reads EPEVTQTPSHQVTQMGQEVILRCVPISNHLYFYWYRQILGQKVEFLVSFYNNEISEKSEIFDDQFSVERPDGSNFTLKIRSTKLEDSAMYFCASSVRSEQYFGPGTRLTVT.